These 24 T cell receptor beta chains share one sample of origin, sequenced in a study of control samples from healthy donors and cancer patients. The protocol was immunoSEQ multiplex PCR, while the TCRdb copy is restricted to in-frame clones and leaves out a portion. The repertoire consists of tens of thousands of clones, with about 90% occurring once and the leading ten covering 4%. The sequenced sample was blood. The receptors were sampled from a woman aged 45 to 65 in good health.

Only a few counts were recorded for this clone. The genes are TRBV5-6 and TRBJ2-2; no clear D. Germline CDR1 reads SGHDT; CDR2 reads YYEEEE. The CDR3 has 14 amino acids. Trimming pared 7 bases from V and 1 base from J, leaving 11 bases between. The CDR3 sequence: CASSLGGNTGELFF. The CDR3 bases are TGTGCCAGCTCCTTGGGCGGGAACACCGGGGAGCTGTTTTTT.

V gene TRBV2 combines with J gene TRBJ2-3; TRBD2 aligns across 14 bases. The CDR3 covers 20 residues. J gave up 6 bases and V 4 bases, and 18 bases lay outside the gene matches. Germline loops: CDR1 SNHLY, CDR2 FYNNEI. The CDR3 region is CASSVTLNPGTSGRGDTQYF. CDR3 nucleotide sequence: TGTGCCAGCAGTGTAACCCTCAATCCGGGGACTAGCGGGAGAGGTGATACGCAGTATTTT.

V and J are TRBV9 and TRBJ2-1, with 9 bases identical to TRBD2. In germline, CDR1 is SGDLS, CDR2 YYNGEE. The V gene end was trimmed by 3 bases and the J gene end by 1 base; junction bases not matched to a gene: 2. The CDR3 sequence is 15 residues long. For the CDR3, the DNA is TGTGCCAGCAGCGAAGCGGGAGGTTCCTACAATGAGCAGTTCTTC. It translates to CASSEAGGSYNEQFF.

The V call is TRBV4-2, the J call TRBJ1-2; a weak D match, TRBD1 (5 bases). The CDR3 is 15 amino acids. Trimming removed 0 bases from V and 8 bases from J, with 16 bases in between. Germline V CDR1 and CDR2: LGHNA, YNFKEQ. The CDR3 bases are TGTGCCAGCAGCCAAGATTATGACAGCTCGCGGGGCTACACCTTC. It codes for CASSQDYDSSRGYTF.

V is TRBV28 and J is TRBJ1-4; 9 nucleotides line up with TRBD1. There are 14 residues in the CDR3. The trim removed 4 bases at V and 8 bases at J, leaving 5 bases unmatched. Germline lookup yields CDR1 MDHEN and CDR2 SYDVKM. The chain's CDR3 is CASSSTGGGEKLFF. The CDR3, as DNA: TGTGCCAGCAGTTCGACAGGGGGAGGCGAAAAACTGTTTTTT.

The chain has TRBV5-1 and TRBJ1-5; D uncertain. Trimming took off 4 bases at V and 5 bases at J, with 16 bases between the two ends. The germline V gene encodes CDR1 SGHRS and CDR2 YFSETQ. The CDR3 contains 15 residues. The CDR3 is CASSHGWGADQPQHF. As DNA, the CDR3 is TGCGCCAGCAGCCATGGGTGGGGAGCTGATCAGCCCCAGCATTTT.

The chain couples TRBV6-5 to TRBJ2-7; D not resolved. V gave up 2 bases and J gave up 2 bases, with 13 bases separating them. The CDR3 is made up of 15 amino acids. Germline V lookup: CDR1 MNHEY, CDR2 SVGAGI. The CDR3 reads CASSYPQDWPYEQYF. The DNA for the CDR3 is TGTGCCAGCAGTTACCCTCAAGACTGGCCCTACGAGCAGTACTTC.

The rearrangement joins TRBV9 to TRBJ1-4; D is uncertain. There are 17 residues in the CDR3. The germline gives CDR1 SGDLS, CDR2 YYNGEE. V lost 0 bases to trimming and J lost 0 bases, with 12 bases between them. CDR3 in amino acids: CASSVGVGYATNEKLFF. The CDR3 DNA reads as TGTGCCAGCAGCGTAGGAGTGGGGTACGCAACTAATGAAAAACTGTTTTTT.

This clone was detected a few times. This chain connects TRBV9 to TRBJ2-5; TRBD2 matches 7 bases. V lost 0 bases, J lost 3 bases, and 5 bases stayed unmatched. The CDR3 loop spans 15 amino acids. Germline V gene sequence: CDR1 SGDLS, CDR2 YYNGEE. This CDR3 is CASSVEGRGEETQYF. The DNA for the CDR3 is TGTGCCAGCAGCGTAGAGGGGAGGGGAGAAGAGACCCAGTACTTC.

The rearrangement uses TRBV5-6 and TRBJ2-2; 9 bases match TRBD1. This CDR3 comprises 16 residues. V shed 2 bases and J 6 bases; nucleotides not matched to a gene: 8. Germline loops: CDR1 SGHDT, CDR2 YYEEEE. CDR3 in amino acids: CASSFSGTGSAGELFF. The CDR3 nucleotides are TGTGCCAGCAGCTTCTCCGGGACAGGGAGCGCCGGGGAGCTGTTTTTT.

This chain joins TRBV23-1 and TRBJ1-6; maybe TRBD1 (5 bases). TRBV23-1 is sorted into the ORF group, with uncertain function. This CDR3 contains 15 residues. Between the trimmed V and J ends, which lost 7 bases and 1 base, there was a span of 11 bases. The CDR3 region has the DNA TGCGCCAGCACCGCCAGGGTGTCCTATAATTCACCCCTCCACTTT. The encoded protein is CASTARVSYNSPLHF.

V gene TRBV7-6 combines with J gene TRBJ2-1; D is perhaps TRBD2 (5 bases). Germline CDR1 and CDR2: SGHVS and FNYEAQ. V was cut by 1 base and J by 8 bases, with 15 bases left in between. This CDR3 has 15 amino acids. CDR3 sequence reads: CASSLEVGVSYEQFF. The CDR3 DNA follows: TGTGCCAGCAGCTTAGAAGTGGGAGTGTCGTATGAGCAGTTCTTC. Combining the CDR3 with reference TRBV7-6 and TRBJ2-1 gives the whole variable domain GAGVSQSPRYKVTKRGQDVALRCDPISGHVSLYWYRQALGQGPEFLTYFNYEAQQDKSGLPNDRFSAERPEGSISTLTIQRTEQRDSAMYRCASSLEVGVSYEQFFGPGTRLTVL.

The chain links TRBV9 to TRBJ2-5, with 9 positions matching TRBD2. V gave up 0 bases and J gave up 5 bases; unmatched junction bases: 5. Germline V lookup: CDR1 SGDLS, CDR2 YYNGEE. The CDR3 is 15 residues long. CDR3 loop: CASSVGFSGSETQYF. The CDR3 DNA follows: TGTGCCAGCAGCGTAGGTTTTAGCGGGAGTGAGACCCAGTACTTC.

The chain couples TRBV19 to TRBJ2-1; perhaps TRBD2 as D (7 bases). Germline-derived CDR1 and CDR2 are LNHDA and SQIVND (reference sequence). The CDR3 has 17 amino acids. With 3 bases removed from V and 3 bases from J, the gap between germline ends came to 18 bases. CDR3 loop: CASSMDGGAGFYNEQFF. DNA for the CDR3: TGTGCCAGTAGTATGGATGGGGGGGCAGGGTTCTACAATGAGCAGTTCTTC.

The chain recombines TRBV6-4 with TRBJ1-2; 10 bases are a match to TRBD1. This CDR3 region has 17 residues. V dropped 0 bases and J dropped 6; count of bases not matched to a gene: 10. Germline values: CDR1 MRHNA, CDR2 SNTAGT. The CDR3 DNA is TGTGCCAGCAGTGACTCGAATACCGGGACAGGGGTTCATGGCTACACCTTC. It yields the protein CASSDSNTGTGVHGYTF.

This chain uses TRBV27 with TRBJ2-7; the D gene is possibly TRBD1 (5 bases). CDR3 length: 16 amino acids. V shed 3 bases and J shed 5 bases, with 20 bases lying between them. CDR1 and CDR2 (germline): MNHEY, SMNVEV (reference sequence). CDR3 DNA sequence: TGTGCCAGCAGTTTCCAAACCCCTAGGATAGGGGACGAGCAGTACTTC. Translated, it gives CASSFQTPRIGDEQYF.

This clone appeared a few times. This chain joins TRBV10-2 and TRBJ2-7; TRBD2 matches 7 bases. The CDR3 has 15 residues. The germline V gene has CDR1 WSHSY and CDR2 SAAADI. J lost 0 bases, V lost 5 bases, and 7 bases had no gene match. The CDR3: CASSFSGPSSYEQYF. CDR3 DNA sequence: TGCGCCAGCAGTTTTAGCGGGCCCAGCTCCTACGAGCAGTACTTC.

The rearrangement uses TRBV19 and TRBJ1-1, with D unresolved. Per germline, CDR1 LNHDA and CDR2 SQIVND (reference sequence). Between the trimmed V and J ends, which lost 3 bases and 6 bases, there was a span of 11 bases. The CDR3 runs 13 residues. The CDR3 nucleotides read TGTGCCAGTAGTATTGGAGGGTCCGCTGAAGCTTTCTTT. Translated: CASSIGGSAEAFF.

The chain joins TRBV18 to TRBJ1-1, with D uncertain. The CDR3 extends over 16 amino acids. From germline, CDR1 is KGHSH and CDR2 LQKENI. Trimming took off 6 bases at V and 0 bases at J, with 17 bases between the two ends. As DNA, the CDR3 is TGTGCCAGCTCCCTTGACATCGCGCGTCTGAACACTGAAGCTTTCTTT. Translating gives CASSLDIARLNTEAFF.

In its sample, this clone was seen a few times. The chain has TRBV7-9 and TRBJ2-7; a weak D match, TRBD2 (6 bases). Germline V gene sequence: CDR1 SEHNR, CDR2 FQNEAQ (reference sequence). The CDR3 has 14 residues. Trimming took 1 base from V and 2 from J, leaving 9 bases between them. CDR3 nucleotide sequence: TGTGCCAGCAGCTTAGGTAGCGGACCCTACGAGCAGTACTTC. Its protein is CASSLGSGPYEQYF.

V and J are TRBV27 and TRBJ2-7, with 7 bases identical to TRBD1. This CDR3 has 13 residues. Unmatched junction bases numbered 5, after V lost 7 bases and J lost 2 bases. Germline V gene sequence: CDR1 MNHEY, CDR2 SMNVEV (reference sequence). The chain's CDR3 is CASMDRRAYEQYF. DNA of the CDR3: TGTGCCAGCATGGACAGGAGAGCCTACGAGCAGTACTTC.

The V gene is TRBV28, the J gene TRBJ1-5; 10 nucleotides align to TRBD1. The CDR3 runs to 17 residues. With V trimmed by 5 bases and J by 1 base, 8 bases remained unmatched. CDR1 is MDHEN, CDR2 SYDVKM, per germline. The CDR3 loop reads CASSHDRGPRSNQPQHF. The CDR3 DNA reads TGTGCCAGCAGTCACGACAGGGGGCCTCGGAGCAATCAGCCCCAGCATTTT.

V gene TRBV19 combines with J gene TRBJ2-7; 9 nucleotides line up with TRBD1. The CDR3 runs 16 residues. CDR1 is LNHDA, CDR2 SQIVND, per germline (reference sequence). V shed 7 bases and J 2 bases; nucleotides not matched to a gene: 12. The CDR3 sequence is CASNPGGQGSPYEQYF. The DNA for the CDR3 is TGTGCCAGTAACCCGGGGGGACAGGGAAGTCCCTACGAGCAGTACTTC.

V and J are TRBV5-1 and TRBJ2-7; 9 nucleotides agree with TRBD1. This CDR3 has 13 residues. The V gene end was trimmed by 4 bases and the J gene end by 6 bases; junction bases not matched to a gene: 5. In germline, CDR1 is SGHRS, CDR2 YFSETQ. CDR3: CASSPDRGTEQYF. CDR3 coding DNA: TGCGCCAGCAGCCCGGACAGGGGAACCGAGCAGTACTTC.